This TCR beta chain was sequenced in a study of lymphopenia after photon versus proton radiotherapy. Study-level findings and limits: Oligoclonal CD8+ Temra expansion after nadir drove photon patients' diversity drop. Post-nadir TCR diversity decline inversely tracked overall survival among those who died.

V was cut by 3 bases and J by 5 bases, with 22 bases left in between. Germline-derived CDR1 and CDR2 are KGHSH and LQKENI. The CDR3 runs 17 residues. The repertoire was sequenced with immunoSEQ multiplex PCR; TCRdb's copy has only in-frame clones and lacks some. The sample contains over 50,000 clones, roughly 86% of which appear only once. Notes on this clone: Antigen: not known.

This chain joins TRBV18 and TRBJ2-5, with a weak D call TRBD1 (6 bases). This receptor was identified in a man aged 40-55 years with gastric cancer. Sample: peripheral blood, taken from a patient treated with photon-based radiotherapy. The CDR3 reads CASSPQAPGVTGETQYF. The CDR3 DNA follows: TGTGCCAGCTCACCGCAGGCTCCCGGGGTCACAGGGGAGACCCAGTACTTC.